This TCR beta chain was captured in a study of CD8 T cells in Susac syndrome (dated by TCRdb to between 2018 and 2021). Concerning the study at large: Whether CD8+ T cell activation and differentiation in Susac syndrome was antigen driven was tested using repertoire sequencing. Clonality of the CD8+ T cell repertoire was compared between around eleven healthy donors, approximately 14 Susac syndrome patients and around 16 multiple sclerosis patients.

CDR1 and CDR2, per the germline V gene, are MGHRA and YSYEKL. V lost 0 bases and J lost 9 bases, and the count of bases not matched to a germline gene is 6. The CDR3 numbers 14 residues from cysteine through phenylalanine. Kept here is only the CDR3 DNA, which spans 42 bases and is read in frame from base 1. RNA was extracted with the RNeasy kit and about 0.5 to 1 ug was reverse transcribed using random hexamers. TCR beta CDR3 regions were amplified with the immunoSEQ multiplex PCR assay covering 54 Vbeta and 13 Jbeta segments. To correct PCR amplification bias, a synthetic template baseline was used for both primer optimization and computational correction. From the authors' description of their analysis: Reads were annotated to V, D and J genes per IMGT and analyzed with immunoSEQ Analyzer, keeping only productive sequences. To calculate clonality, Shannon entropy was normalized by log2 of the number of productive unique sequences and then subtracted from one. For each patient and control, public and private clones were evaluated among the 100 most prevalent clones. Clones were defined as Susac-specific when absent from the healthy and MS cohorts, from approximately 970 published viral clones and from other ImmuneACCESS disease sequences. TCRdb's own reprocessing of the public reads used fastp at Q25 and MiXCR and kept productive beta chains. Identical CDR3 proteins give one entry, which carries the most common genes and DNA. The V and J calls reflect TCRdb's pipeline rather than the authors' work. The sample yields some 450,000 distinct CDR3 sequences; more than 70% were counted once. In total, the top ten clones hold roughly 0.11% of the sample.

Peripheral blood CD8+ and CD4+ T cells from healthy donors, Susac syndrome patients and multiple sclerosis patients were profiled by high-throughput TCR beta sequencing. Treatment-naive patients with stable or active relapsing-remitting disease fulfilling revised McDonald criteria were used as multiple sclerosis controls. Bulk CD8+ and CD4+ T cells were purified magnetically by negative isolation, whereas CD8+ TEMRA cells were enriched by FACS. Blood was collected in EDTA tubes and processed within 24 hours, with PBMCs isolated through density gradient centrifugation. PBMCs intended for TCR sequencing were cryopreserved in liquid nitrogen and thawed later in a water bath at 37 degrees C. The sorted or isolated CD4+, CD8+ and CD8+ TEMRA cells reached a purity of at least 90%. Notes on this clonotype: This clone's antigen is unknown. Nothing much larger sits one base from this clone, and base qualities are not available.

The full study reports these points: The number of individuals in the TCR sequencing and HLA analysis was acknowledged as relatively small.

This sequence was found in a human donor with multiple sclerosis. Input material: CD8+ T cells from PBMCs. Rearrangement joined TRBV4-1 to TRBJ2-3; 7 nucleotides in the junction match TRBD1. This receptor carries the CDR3 CASSQEGGQSTQYF. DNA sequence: TGCGCCAGCAGCCAAGAAGGGGGACAGTCAACGCAGTATTTT.